This T cell receptor beta chain was documented in a study of regulatory T cells in long-lasting Graves disease. Study-wide findings and caveats: Newly diagnosed disease favored TRBV20-1 and TRBJ2-1 over persistent disease.

Time point reported: newly diagnosed GD, antithyroid drugs for less than 3 months. PBMC RNA served as the TCR library source. The sample holds many counts of this clonotype. Its target is not known. Germline values: CDR1 SGHRS, CDR2 YFSETQ. J gave up 2 bases and V 0 bases, and 7 bases lay outside the gene matches. There are 16 residues in the CDR3. For TCR beta, libraries came from iRepertoire HTBI primers and Arm-PCR of CDR3 regions. TCRdb called the multiplex PCR reads again in MiXCR, with one record for every CDR3 protein. Seen here are under 500,000 distinct CDR3 sequences, roughly 17% observed once, and the top ten hold roughly 10%. These data also formed part of another study, on T cells in Graves' hyperthyroidism and ophthalmopathy.

This rearrangement joins TRBV5-1 to TRBJ1-2, with 7 bases matching TRBD1. The clonotype comes from a woman in her thirties with Graves disease. This sample comprised peripheral blood mononuclear cells (PBMCs), obtained at new diagnosis, from a patient treated with antithyroid drugs. The CDR3 is CASSLAPGQPNYGYTF. The CDR3 nucleotides are TGCGCCAGCAGCTTGGCCCCGGGACAGCCAAACTATGGCTACACCTTC.